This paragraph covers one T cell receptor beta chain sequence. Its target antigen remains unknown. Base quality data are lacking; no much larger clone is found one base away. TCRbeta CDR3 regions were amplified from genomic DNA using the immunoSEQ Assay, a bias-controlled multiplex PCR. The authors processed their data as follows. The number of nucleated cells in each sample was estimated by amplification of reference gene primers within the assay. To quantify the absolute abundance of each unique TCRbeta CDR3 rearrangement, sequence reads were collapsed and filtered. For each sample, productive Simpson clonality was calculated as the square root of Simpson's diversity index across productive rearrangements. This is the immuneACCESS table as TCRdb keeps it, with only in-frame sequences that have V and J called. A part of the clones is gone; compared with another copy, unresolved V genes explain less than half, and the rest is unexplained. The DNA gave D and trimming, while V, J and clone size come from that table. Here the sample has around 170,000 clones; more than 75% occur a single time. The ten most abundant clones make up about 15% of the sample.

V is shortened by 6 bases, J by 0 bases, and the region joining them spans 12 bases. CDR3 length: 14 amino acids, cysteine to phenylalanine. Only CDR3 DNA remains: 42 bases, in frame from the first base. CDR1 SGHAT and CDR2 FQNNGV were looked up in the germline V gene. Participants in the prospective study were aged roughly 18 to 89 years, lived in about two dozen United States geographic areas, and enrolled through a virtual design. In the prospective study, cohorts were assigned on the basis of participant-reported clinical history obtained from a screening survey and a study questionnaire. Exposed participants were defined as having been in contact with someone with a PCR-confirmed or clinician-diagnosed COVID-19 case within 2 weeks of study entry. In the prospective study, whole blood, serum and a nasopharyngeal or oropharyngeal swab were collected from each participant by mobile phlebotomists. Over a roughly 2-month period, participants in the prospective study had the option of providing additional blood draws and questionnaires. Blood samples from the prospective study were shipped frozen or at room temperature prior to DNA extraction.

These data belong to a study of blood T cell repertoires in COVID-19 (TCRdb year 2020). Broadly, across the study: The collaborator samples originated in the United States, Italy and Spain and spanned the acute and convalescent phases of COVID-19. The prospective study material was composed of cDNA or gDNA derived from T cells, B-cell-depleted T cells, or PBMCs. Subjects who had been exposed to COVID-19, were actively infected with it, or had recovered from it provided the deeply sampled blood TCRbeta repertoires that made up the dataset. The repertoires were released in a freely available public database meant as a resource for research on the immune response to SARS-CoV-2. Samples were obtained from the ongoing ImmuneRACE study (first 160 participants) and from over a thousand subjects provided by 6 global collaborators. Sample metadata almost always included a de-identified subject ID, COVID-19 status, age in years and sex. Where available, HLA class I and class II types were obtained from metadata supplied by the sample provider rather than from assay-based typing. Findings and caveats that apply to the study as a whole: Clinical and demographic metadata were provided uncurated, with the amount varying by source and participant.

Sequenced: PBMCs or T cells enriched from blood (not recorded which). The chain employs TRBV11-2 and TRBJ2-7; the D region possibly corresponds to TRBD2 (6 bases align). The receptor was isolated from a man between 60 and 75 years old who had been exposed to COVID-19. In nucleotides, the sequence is TGTGCCAGCAGGAACCGGGACTTCTCCTACGAGCAGTACTTC. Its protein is CASRNRDFSYEQYF.